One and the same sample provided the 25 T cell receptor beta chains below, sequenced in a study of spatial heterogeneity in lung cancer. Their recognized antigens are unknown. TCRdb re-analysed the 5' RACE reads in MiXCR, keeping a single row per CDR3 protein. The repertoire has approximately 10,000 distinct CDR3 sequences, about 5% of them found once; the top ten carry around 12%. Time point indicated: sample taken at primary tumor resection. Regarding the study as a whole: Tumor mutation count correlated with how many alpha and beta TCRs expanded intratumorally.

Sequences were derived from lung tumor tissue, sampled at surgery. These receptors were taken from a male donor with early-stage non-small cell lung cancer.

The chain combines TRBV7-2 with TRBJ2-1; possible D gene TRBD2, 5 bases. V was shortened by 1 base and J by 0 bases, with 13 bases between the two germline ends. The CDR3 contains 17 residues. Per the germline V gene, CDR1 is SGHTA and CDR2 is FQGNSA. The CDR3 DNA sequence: TGTGCCAGCAGCTTAGGGGCAAGCGGCAGCTCCTACAATGAGCAGTTCTTC. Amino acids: CASSLGASGSSYNEQFF.

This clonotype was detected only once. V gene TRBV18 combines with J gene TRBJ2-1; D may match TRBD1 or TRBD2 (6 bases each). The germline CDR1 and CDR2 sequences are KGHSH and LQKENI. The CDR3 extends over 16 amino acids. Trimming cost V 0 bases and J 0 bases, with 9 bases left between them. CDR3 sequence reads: CASSPPSGASYNEQFF. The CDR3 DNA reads TGTGCCAGCTCACCACCGTCGGGGGCCTCCTACAATGAGCAGTTCTTC.

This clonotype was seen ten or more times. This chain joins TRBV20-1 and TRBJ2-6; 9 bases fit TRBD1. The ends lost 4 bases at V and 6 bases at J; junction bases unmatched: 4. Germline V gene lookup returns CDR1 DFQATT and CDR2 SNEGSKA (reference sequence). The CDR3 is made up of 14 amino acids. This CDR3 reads CSATGQGKANVLTF. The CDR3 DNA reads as TGCAGTGCTACAGGACAGGGGAAGGCCAACGTCCTGACTTTC.

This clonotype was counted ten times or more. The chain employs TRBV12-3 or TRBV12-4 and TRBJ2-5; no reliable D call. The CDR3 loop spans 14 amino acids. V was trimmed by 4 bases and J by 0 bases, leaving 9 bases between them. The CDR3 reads CASSYGSYQETQYF. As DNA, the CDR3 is TGTGCCAGCAGTTATGGCTCATACCAAGAGACCCAGTACTTC.

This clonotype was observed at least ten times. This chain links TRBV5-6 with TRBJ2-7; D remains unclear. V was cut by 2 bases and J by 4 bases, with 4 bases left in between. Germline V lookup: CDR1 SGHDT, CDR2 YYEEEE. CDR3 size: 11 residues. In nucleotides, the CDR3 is TGTGCCAGCAGCTTAAATTACGAGCAGTACTTC. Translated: CASSLNYEQYF.

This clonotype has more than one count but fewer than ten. CDR3 bases: TGCGCCAGCAGCTTGGGATTTGGTAGCGGGGCTCAAGAGACCCAGTACTTC. Residues: CASSLGFGSGAQETQYF. The rearrangement uses TRBV5-1 and TRBJ2-5; 8 bases are a match to TRBD2. V was clipped by 0 bases and J by 2 bases; unmatched bases: 9. The CDR3 extends over 17 amino acids. The V gene's germline CDR1 is SGHRS and CDR2 YFSETQ.

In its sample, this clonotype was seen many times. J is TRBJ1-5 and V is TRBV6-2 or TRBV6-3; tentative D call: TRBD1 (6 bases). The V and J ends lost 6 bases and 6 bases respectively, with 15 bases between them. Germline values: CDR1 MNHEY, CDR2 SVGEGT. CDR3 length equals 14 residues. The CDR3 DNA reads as TGTGCCAGCAGCTCGGCGGGGGGCAGTCAGCCCCAGCATTTT. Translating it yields CASSSAGGSQPQHF.

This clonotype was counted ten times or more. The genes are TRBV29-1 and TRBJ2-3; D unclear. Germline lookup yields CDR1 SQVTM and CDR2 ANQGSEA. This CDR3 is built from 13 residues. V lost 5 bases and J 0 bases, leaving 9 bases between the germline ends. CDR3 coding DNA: TGCAGCGTTTCCCCGATGAGCACAGATACGCAGTATTTT. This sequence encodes CSVSPMSTDTQYF.

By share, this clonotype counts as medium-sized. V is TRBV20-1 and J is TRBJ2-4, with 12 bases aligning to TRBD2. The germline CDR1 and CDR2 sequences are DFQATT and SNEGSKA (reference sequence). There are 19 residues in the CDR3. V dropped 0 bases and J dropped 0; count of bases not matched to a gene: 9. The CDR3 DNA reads TGCAGTGCTAGAGATTTCGGGGGACTAGCGGGTGGAGCCAAAAACATTCAGTACTTC. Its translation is CSARDFGGLAGGAKNIQYF.

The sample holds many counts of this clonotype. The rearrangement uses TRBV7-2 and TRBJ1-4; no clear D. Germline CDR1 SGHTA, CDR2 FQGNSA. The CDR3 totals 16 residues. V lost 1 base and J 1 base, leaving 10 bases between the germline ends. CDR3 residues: CASSLGGGGTNEKLFF. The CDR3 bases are TGTGCCAGCAGCTTAGGTGGTGGCGGAACTAATGAAAAACTGTTTTTT.

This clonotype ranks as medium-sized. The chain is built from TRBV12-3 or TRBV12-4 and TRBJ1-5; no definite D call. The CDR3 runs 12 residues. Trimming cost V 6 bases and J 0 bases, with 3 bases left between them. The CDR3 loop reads CASSNSNQPQHF. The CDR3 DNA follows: TGTGCCAGCAGCAATAGCAATCAGCCCCAGCATTTT.

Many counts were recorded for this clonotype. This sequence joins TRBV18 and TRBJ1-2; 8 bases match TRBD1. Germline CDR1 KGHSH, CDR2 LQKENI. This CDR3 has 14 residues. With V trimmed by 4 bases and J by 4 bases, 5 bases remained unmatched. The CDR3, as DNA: TGTGCCAGCTCACTTCCGACAGGGGCCTATGGCTACACCTTC. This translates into CASSLPTGAYGYTF.

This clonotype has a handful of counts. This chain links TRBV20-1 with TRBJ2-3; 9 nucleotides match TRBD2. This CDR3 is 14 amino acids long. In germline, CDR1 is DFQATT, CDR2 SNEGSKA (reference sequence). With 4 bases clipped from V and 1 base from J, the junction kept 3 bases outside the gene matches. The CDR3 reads CSATSGARTDTQYF. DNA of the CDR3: TGCAGTGCTACTAGCGGGGCCCGCACAGATACGCAGTATTTT.

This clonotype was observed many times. DNA of the CDR3: TGCGCCAGCAGCCAGAACCCGGGACTAGCAGGATACAATGAGCAGTTCTTC. It is translated as CASSQNPGLAGYNEQFF. The genes are TRBV4-3 and TRBJ2-1; 9 positions match TRBD2. V dropped 3 bases and J dropped 4; count of bases not matched to a gene: 10. The CDR3 loop spans 17 amino acids. Per germline, CDR1 LGHNA and CDR2 YSLEER.

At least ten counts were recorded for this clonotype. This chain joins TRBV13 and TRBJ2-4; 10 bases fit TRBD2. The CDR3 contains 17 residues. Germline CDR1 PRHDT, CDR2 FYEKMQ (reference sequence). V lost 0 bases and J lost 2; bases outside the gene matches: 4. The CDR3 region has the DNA TGTGCCAGCAGCTTAGGCGGGACTAGCGCGACCAAAAACATTCAGTACTTC. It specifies CASSLGGTSATKNIQYF.

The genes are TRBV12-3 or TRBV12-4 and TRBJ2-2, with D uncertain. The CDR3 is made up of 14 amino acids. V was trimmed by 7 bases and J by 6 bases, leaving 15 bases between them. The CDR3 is CASTPGPASGELFF. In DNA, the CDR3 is TGTGCCAGCACTCCCGGGCCAGCGTCCGGGGAGCTGTTTTTT.

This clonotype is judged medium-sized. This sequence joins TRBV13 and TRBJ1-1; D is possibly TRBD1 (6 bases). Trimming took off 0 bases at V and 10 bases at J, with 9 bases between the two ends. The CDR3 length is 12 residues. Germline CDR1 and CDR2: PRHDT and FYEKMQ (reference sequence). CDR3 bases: TGTGCCAGCAGCTTAGGCCGGGACACAGCTTTCTTT. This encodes CASSLGRDTAFF.

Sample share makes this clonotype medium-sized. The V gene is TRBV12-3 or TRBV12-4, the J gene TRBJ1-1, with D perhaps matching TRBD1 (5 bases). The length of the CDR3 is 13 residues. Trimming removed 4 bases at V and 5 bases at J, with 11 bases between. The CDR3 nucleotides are TGTGCCAGCAGTTCAATCAGGGAGACTGAAGCTTTCTTT. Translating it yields CASSSIRETEAFF.

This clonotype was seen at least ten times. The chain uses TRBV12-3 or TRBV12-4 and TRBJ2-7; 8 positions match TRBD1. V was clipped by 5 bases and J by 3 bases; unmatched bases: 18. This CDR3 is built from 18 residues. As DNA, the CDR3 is TGTGCCAGCAGTGGGACAGGAAACCCAAACTTCTCATTCTACGAGCAGTACTTC. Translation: CASSGTGNPNFSFYEQYF.

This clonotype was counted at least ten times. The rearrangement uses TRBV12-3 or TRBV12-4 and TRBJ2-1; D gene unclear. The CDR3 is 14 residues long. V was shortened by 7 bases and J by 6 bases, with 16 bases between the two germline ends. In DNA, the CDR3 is TGTGCCAGCACTCCCGTAGGGTTTGGCAATGAGCAGTTCTTC. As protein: CASTPVGFGNEQFF.

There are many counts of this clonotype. CDR3 nucleotide sequence: TGCAGTGCTAGAGGCGGGGTCTTCACCTCTGGAAACACCATATATTTT. Translation gives CSARGGVFTSGNTIYF. The rearrangement links TRBV20-1 to TRBJ1-3, with D uncertain. Germline CDR1 DFQATT, CDR2 SNEGSKA (reference sequence). The V end lost 1 base, the J end lost 0 bases, and 13 bases lay between the germline ends. The CDR3 consists of 16 residues.

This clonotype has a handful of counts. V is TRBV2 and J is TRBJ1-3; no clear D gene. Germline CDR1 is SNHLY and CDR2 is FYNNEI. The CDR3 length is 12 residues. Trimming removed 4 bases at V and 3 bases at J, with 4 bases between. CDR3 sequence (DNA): TGTGCCAGCAGTGTGGGTGGAAACACCATATATTTT. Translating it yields CASSVGGNTIYF.

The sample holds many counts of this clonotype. The CDR3 nucleotides are TGTGCCAGCAGTGAAGCGTCTGGGTGGGGCTACACCTTC. Amino acids: CASSEASGWGYTF. The J gene is TRBJ1-2, the V gene TRBV2; unclear D gene. V was pared by 0 bases and J by 8 bases, with 10 bases between. The CDR3 has 13 amino acids. CDR1 is SNHLY and CDR2 is FYNNEI in the germline V gene.

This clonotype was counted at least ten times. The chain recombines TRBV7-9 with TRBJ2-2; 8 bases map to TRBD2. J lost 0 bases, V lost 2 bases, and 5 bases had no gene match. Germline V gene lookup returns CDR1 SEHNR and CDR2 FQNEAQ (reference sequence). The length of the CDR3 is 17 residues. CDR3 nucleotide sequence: TGTGCCAGCAGCTTACCTCCGGGACTAGCGAACACCGGGGAGCTGTTTTTT. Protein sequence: CASSLPPGLANTGELFF.

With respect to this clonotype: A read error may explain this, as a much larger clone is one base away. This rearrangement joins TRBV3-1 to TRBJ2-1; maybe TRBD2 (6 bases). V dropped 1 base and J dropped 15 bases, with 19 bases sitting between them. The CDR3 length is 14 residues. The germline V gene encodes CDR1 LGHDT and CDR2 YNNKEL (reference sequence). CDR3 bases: TGTGCCAGCAGCCAAGCCCGGACTAACGGGAGAGTGTTCTTC. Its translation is CASSQARTNGRVFF.